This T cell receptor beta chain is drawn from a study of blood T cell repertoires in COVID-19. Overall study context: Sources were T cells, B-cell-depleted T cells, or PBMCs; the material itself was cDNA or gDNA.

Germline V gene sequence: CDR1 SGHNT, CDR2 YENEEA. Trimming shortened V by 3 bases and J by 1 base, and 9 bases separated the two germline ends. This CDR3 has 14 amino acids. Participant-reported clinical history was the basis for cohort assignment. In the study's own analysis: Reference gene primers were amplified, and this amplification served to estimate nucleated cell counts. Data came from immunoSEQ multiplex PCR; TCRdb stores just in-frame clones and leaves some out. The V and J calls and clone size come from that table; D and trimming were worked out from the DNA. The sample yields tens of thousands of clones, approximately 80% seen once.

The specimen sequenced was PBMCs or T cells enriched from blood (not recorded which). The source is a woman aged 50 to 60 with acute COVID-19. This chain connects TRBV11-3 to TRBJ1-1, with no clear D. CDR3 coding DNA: TGTGCCAGCAGCTTTGCTGCAGGGAACACTGAAGCTTTCTTT. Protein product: CASSFAAGNTEAFF.